The rows below give T cell receptor beta chains drawn from one sample of a study of T cells and Merkel cell carcinoma outcomes. The method was immunoSEQ multiplex PCR; TCRdb's version includes in-frame clones alone and lacks a portion of them. Of roughly 6,400 clones listed, more than 70% are singletons. Input material: tumor tissue from Merkel cell carcinoma. These TCRs come from a human donor with Merkel cell carcinoma. Some clones in this sample may be carry-over from other donors' samples. The CDR3 runs from the conserved cysteine through the conserved F or W. The D gene is left open where the match is weak. The size field is filled for only some rows; it gives once, few, many or a size class.

TRBV5-1	TRBJ2-1	NA	once	CASSLAGQATYNEQFF	TGCGCCAGCAGCTTGGCAGGGCAGGCAACCTACAATGAGCAGTTCTTC
TRBV7-2	TRBJ2-6	NA	medium-sized	CASSITGIANVLTF	TGTGCCAGCAGCATCACAGGGATTGCCAACGTCCTGACTTTC
TRBV5-4	TRBJ1-1	NA	NA	CASSPVGTGNTEAFF	TGTGCCAGCAGCCCGGTAGGGACGGGAAACACTGAAGCTTTCTTT
TRBV19	TRBJ2-3	TRBD1	NA	CASSVRGQGTDTQYF	TGTGCCAGTAGTGTCAGGGGGCAGGGCACAGATACGCAGTATTTT
TRBV11-3	TRBJ2-7	NA	few	CASSLEGAYEQYF	TGTGCCAGCAGCTTAGAAGGAGCTTACGAGCAGTACTTC
TRBV5-1	TRBJ1-1	NA	NA	CASSLVTGRAEAFF	TGCGCCAGCAGCTTGGTTACAGGGCGGGCTGAAGCTTTCTTT
TRBV11-2	TRBJ1-2	NA	once	CASSRTANYGYTF	TGTGCCAGCAGCCGGACAGCTAACTATGGCTACACCTTC
TRBV6-6	TRBJ1-2	NA	NA	CASTLPQAGADYGYTF	TGTGCCAGCACCCTACCCCAAGCAGGGGCTGACTATGGCTACACCTTC
TRBV4-1	TRBJ1-5	TRBD1	NA	CASSQEATGVTQPQHF	TGCGCCAGCAGCCAAGAGGCGACAGGGGTGACTCAGCCCCAGCATTTT
TRBV18	TRBJ2-5	NA	NA	CASSPGRFLSETQYF	TGTGCCAGCTCACCGGGGAGGTTTCTCTCGGAGACCCAGTACTTC
TRBV29-1	TRBJ1-1	NA	NA	CSVVGKSREAFF	TGCAGCGTTGTAGGGAAGTCACGGGAAGCTTTCTTT
TRBV13	TRBJ2-7	TRBD2	NA	CASSYYLAGGTIYEQYF	TGTGCCAGCAGCTACTATCTAGCGGGAGGGACAATCTACGAGCAGTACTTC
TRBV7-9	TRBJ2-3	TRBD2	NA	CASSLTYRLAEPTDTQYF	TGTGCCAGCAGCTTAACCTATCGACTAGCGGAGCCCACAGATACGCAGTATTTT